This passage covers 27 T cell receptor beta chains from one sample sequenced in a study of technical replicates of blood from several donors. Sequencing was performed with immunoSEQ multiplex PCR; in TCRdb, only in-frame clones are kept and a portion is missing. This sample has 75,000 to 100,000 clones, with 75% to 95% found just once. Sequenced: T cells isolated from PBMCs. The receptors derive from a human donor in good health.

The V and J genes are TRBV28 and TRBJ2-7, with D perhaps matching TRBD2 (6 bases). The CDR3 consists of 15 residues. The germline V gene has CDR1 MDHEN and CDR2 SYDVKM. Between the trimmed V and J ends, which lost 5 bases and 3 bases, there was a span of 17 bases. CDR3 DNA: TGTGCCAGCAGTCAATATAGCGCGGGGAGCTACGAGCAGTACTTC. Protein product: CASSQYSAGSYEQYF. The entire variable domain, with the rest obtained from reference TRBV28 and TRBJ2-7, is as follows: DVKVTQSSRYLVKRTGEKVFLECVQDMDHENMFWYRQDPGLGLRLIYFSYDVKMKEKGDIPEGYSVSREKKERFSLILESASTNQTSMYLCASSQYSAGSYEQYFGPGTRLTVT.

The gene calls are TRBV19 and TRBJ2-3, with TRBD1 matching 9 bases. With 6 bases clipped from V and 4 bases from J, the junction kept 2 bases outside the gene matches. The CDR3 is 13 amino acids. CDR1 and CDR2 (germline): LNHDA, SQIVND (reference sequence). The chain's CDR3 is CASRGTGSDTQYF. CDR3 nucleotide sequence: TGTGCCAGTAGGGGGACAGGGTCAGATACGCAGTATTTT. The full variable domain, its missing parts supplied by reference TRBV19 and TRBJ2-3, is DGGITQSPKYLFRKEGQNVTLSCEQNLNHDAMYWYRQDPGQGLRLIYYSQIVNDFQKGDIAEGYSVSREKKESFPLTVTSAQKNPTAFYLCASRGTGSDTQYFGPGTRLTVL.

This chain connects TRBV10-3 to TRBJ2-7, with TRBD2 identical over 9 bases. The V gene end was trimmed by 6 bases and the J gene end by 0 bases; junction bases not matched to a gene: 21. The CDR3 is 20 amino acids. CDR1 and CDR2 (germline): ENHRY, SYGVKD. Here the CDR3 DNA reads TGTGCCATCAGCCCGCACAACTTCCGCTATACTAGCGGGTACTCCTACGAGCAGTACTTC. Protein product: CAISPHNFRYTSGYSYEQYF.

The chain recombines TRBV5-6 with TRBJ1-6, with D perhaps TRBD1 (6 bases). The V and J ends lost 5 bases and 7 bases respectively, with 16 bases between them. CDR3 length equals 15 residues. Germline V gene data show CDR1 as SGHDT and CDR2 as YYEEEE. The DNA of the CDR3 is TGTGCCAGCAGACCGCAGGGGCGGTGGAATTCACCCCTCCACTTT. Translation gives CASRPQGRWNSPLHF. The entire variable domain, with the rest obtained from reference TRBV5-6 and TRBJ1-6, is as follows: DAGVTQSPTHLIKTRGQQVTLRCSPKSGHDTVSWYQQALGQGPQFIFQYYEEEERQRGNFPDRFSGHQFPNYSSELNVNALLLGDSALYLCASRPQGRWNSPLHFGNGTRLTVT.

The chain links TRBV9 to TRBJ2-3, with 9 bases fitting TRBD2. With V trimmed by 1 base and J by 1 base, 13 bases remained unmatched. In germline, CDR1 is SGDLS, CDR2 YYNGEE. The CDR3 runs 19 residues. This chain's CDR3 is CASSVSSSSGRRGTDTQYF. In DNA form, the CDR3 reads TGTGCCAGCAGCGTAAGCTCGAGTAGCGGGAGACGGGGCACAGATACGCAGTATTTT.

This chain uses TRBV5-1 with TRBJ2-7, with TRBD2 as a possible D gene (6 bases). The CDR3 is 16 residues long. V was cut by 4 bases and J by 2 bases, with 19 bases left in between. Looked up from germline, CDR1 is SGHRS and CDR2 is YFSETQ. This chain's CDR3 is CASSPIPGTSPYEQYF. The CDR3 coding sequence is TGCGCCAGCAGCCCCATCCCAGGGACTTCCCCCTACGAGCAGTACTTC.

The chain employs TRBV15 and TRBJ2-1, with D possibly being TRBD2 (5 bases). The V end lost 1 base, the J end lost 5 bases, and 12 bases lay between the germline ends. Germline loops: CDR1 LNHNV, CDR2 YYDKDF (reference sequence). The CDR3 runs to 15 residues. In DNA form, the CDR3 reads TGTGCCACCAGCAGAGTCCGGACTGATGACAATGAGCAGTTCTTC. Protein: CATSRVRTDDNEQFF.

The chain joins TRBV4-1 to TRBJ1-1; 10 nucleotides agree with TRBD1. The CDR3 has 22 amino acids. CDR1 and CDR2 from the germline V gene are MGHRA and YSYEKL. V shed 4 bases and J 0 bases; nucleotides not matched to a gene: 23. CDR3 loop: CASSRRGFPGTGEGRMNTEAFF. Here the CDR3 DNA reads TGCGCCAGCAGCCGCCGGGGATTTCCCGGGACAGGGGAGGGGAGGATGAACACTGAAGCTTTCTTT.

This chain connects TRBV9 to TRBJ1-3, with TRBD1 matching 12 bases. The CDR3 has 20 residues. Germline V lookup: CDR1 SGDLS, CDR2 YYNGEE. The J segment lost 0 bases and the V segment lost 0 bases, leaving 10 bases of the junction unmatched. CDR3 coding DNA: TGTGCCAGCAGCGTAGCTAGGGGACAGGGGGCACTGGACTCTGGAAACACCATATATTTT. It is translated as CASSVARGQGALDSGNTIYF. The full variable domain, completed using reference TRBV9 and TRBJ1-3, is DSGVTQTPKHLITATGQRVTLRCSPRSGDLSVYWYQQSLDQGLQFLIQYYNGEERAKGNILERFSAQQFPDLHSELNLSSLELGDSALYFCASSVARGQGALDSGNTIYFGEGSWLTVV.

The V gene is TRBV4-1, the J gene TRBJ2-7; tentative D call: TRBD2 (6 bases). The CDR3 has 15 residues. The V and J ends lost 1 base and 0 bases respectively, with 10 bases between them. Germline assignment: CDR1 MGHRA and CDR2 YSYEKL. CDR3 sequence (DNA): TGCGCCAGCAGCCAAGGCGCGGGGCCCTCCTACGAGCAGTACTTC. It specifies CASSQGAGPSYEQYF.

This chain uses TRBV6-6 with TRBJ1-1; D is perhaps TRBD1 (5 bases). CDR3 length: 13 amino acids. The germline CDR1 and CDR2 sequences are MNHNY and SVGAGI (reference sequence). V was trimmed by 3 bases and J by 9 bases, leaving 14 bases between them. CDR3: CASSYGGTRKAFF. For the CDR3, the DNA is TGTGCCAGCAGTTATGGGGGGACTAGGAAAGCTTTCTTT.

This rearrangement joins TRBV5-1 to TRBJ2-5, with 12 bases aligning to TRBD1. The V gene end was trimmed by 1 base and the J gene end by 5 bases; junction bases not matched to a gene: 6. In germline, CDR1 is SGHRS, CDR2 YFSETQ. The CDR3 runs to 16 residues. CDR3 sequence reads: CASSLTGQGALETQYF. The CDR3 nucleotides are TGCGCCAGCAGCTTGACGGGACAGGGGGCTCTGGAGACCCAGTACTTC.

The chain recombines TRBV7-9 with TRBJ2-7; tentative D call: TRBD2 (5 bases). V was pared by 1 base and J by 1 base, with 5 bases between. The CDR3 sequence is 13 residues long. The germline V gene has CDR1 SEHNR and CDR2 FQNEAQ (reference sequence). CDR3 nucleotide sequence: TGTGCCAGCAGCTTAGGACTATCCTACGAGCAGTACTTC. It translates to CASSLGLSYEQYF.

This chain uses TRBV29-1 with TRBJ1-4; 8 bases are shared with TRBD1. This CDR3 contains 14 residues. CDR1 is SQVTM, CDR2 ANQGSEA, per germline. V gave up 3 bases and J gave up 5 bases; unmatched junction bases: 5. The CDR3 reads CSVEGRTGNEKLFF. In DNA form, the CDR3 reads TGCAGCGTTGAGGGAAGGACAGGGAATGAAAAACTGTTTTTT.

The V call is TRBV30, the J call TRBJ2-5; 11 bases are shared with TRBD2. Trimming cost V 4 bases and J 0 bases; bases outside gene matches: 10. The CDR3 contains 17 residues. From germline, CDR1 is GTSNPN and CDR2 SVGIG (reference sequence). The CDR3, as DNA: TGTGCCTGGACCTTGCTCGGACTAGCGGGCAACCAAGAGACCCAGTACTTC. Translating it yields CAWTLLGLAGNQETQYF.

V and J are TRBV4-1 and TRBJ2-7; D is ambiguous. Germline CDR1 reads MGHRA; CDR2 reads YSYEKL. The CDR3 has 14 amino acids. The V end was cut by 1 base, the J end by 1 base, with 8 bases between. CDR3 nucleotides: TGCGCCAGCAGCCAAGGAACAGCTTCCTACGAGCAGTACTTC. As protein: CASSQGTASYEQYF.

This rearrangement joins TRBV9 to TRBJ2-7; 7 positions match TRBD1. Germline-derived CDR1 and CDR2 are SGDLS and YYNGEE. This CDR3 spans 15 amino acids. V dropped 3 bases and J dropped 1; count of bases not matched to a gene: 7. CDR3 region: CASSGRDSSSYEQYF. CDR3 DNA sequence: TGTGCCAGCAGCGGCCGGGACAGTTCTTCCTACGAGCAGTACTTC.

The chain is built from TRBV4-1 and TRBJ2-7; 8 bases line up with TRBD2. The CDR3 consists of 15 residues. V lost 4 bases to trimming and J lost 1 base; unmatched junction nucleotides: 6. Germline assignment: CDR1 MGHRA and CDR2 YSYEKL. The CDR3 nucleotides read TGCGCCAGCAGCCCCGACGGGAGGGGTTCCTACGAGCAGTACTTC. This codes for CASSPDGRGSYEQYF.

The V call is TRBV19, the J call TRBJ1-2; 8 bases line up with TRBD1. The CDR3 loop spans 15 amino acids. Trimming took 9 bases from V and 4 from J; bases not matched to a gene: 13. CDR1 and CDR2 (germline): LNHDA, SQIVND (reference sequence). The CDR3 loop is CASGSYGQGSYGYTF. CDR3 nucleotides: TGTGCCAGCGGTTCCTATGGACAGGGTAGCTATGGCTACACCTTC.

The chain is built from TRBV5-6 and TRBJ2-1; D possibly corresponds to TRBD2 (5 bases). The CDR3 is 15 residues long. Trimming removed 4 bases from V and 8 bases from J, with 19 bases in between. CDR1 and CDR2 from the germline V gene are SGHDT and YYEEEE. In DNA form, the CDR3 reads TGTGCCAGCAGCGCCCCGGGATCTCCTGGGGATGAGCAGTTCTTC. It translates to CASSAPGSPGDEQFF.

V usage is TRBV11-3 and J usage is TRBJ1-1; D gene uncertain. The length of the CDR3 is 16 residues. With 3 bases removed from V and 0 bases from J, the gap between germline ends came to 14 bases. In germline, CDR1 is SGHNT, CDR2 YENEEA. Written as DNA, the CDR3 is TGTGCCAGCAGCTTGGGTACAGCACGTCTGAACACTGAAGCTTTCTTT. As protein: CASSLGTARLNTEAFF.

The chain is built from TRBV4-1 and TRBJ1-1; 7 nucleotides align to TRBD1. This CDR3 region has 16 residues. CDR1 is MGHRA and CDR2 is YSYEKL in the germline V gene. Germline trimming cut 2 bases from V and 7 bases from J; bases unmatched to any gene: 13. For the CDR3, the DNA is TGCGCCAGCAGCCAATACGACCGGGACAGAGGGATTGAAGCTTTCTTT. Translating it yields CASSQYDRDRGIEAFF.

The J gene is TRBJ1-5, the V gene TRBV7-2; possibly TRBD1 for D (6 bases). This CDR3 region has 17 residues. The V gene lost 3 bases and the J gene lost 5 bases, with 20 bases spanning the gap. CDR1 is SGHTA, CDR2 FQGNSA, per germline. The DNA for the CDR3 is TGTGCCAGCAGCTTGGTTGCTGGGGGCGCGGCGGATCAGCCCCAGCATTTT. Its protein product is CASSLVAGGAADQPQHF.

This clone was seen once. V is TRBV10-3 and J is TRBJ2-2, with D possibly being TRBD2 (6 bases). Germline loops: CDR1 ENHRY, CDR2 SYGVKD. The CDR3 is made up of 16 amino acids. The V end was cut by 8 bases, the J end by 1 base, with 17 bases between. The CDR3 coding sequence is TGTGCCATCGGCCACGGCGGGGCGGAGAACACCGGGGAGCTGTTTTTT. Its protein is CAIGHGGAENTGELFF.

V gene TRBV2 combines with J gene TRBJ1-2; TRBD1 aligns across 9 bases. J gave up 3 bases and V 10 bases, and 6 bases lay outside the gene matches. The CDR3 is 13 amino acids. CDR1 and CDR2 from the germline V gene are SNHLY and FYNNEI. This chain's CDR3 is CATLQGADYGYTF. DNA for the CDR3: TGTGCCACCCTACAGGGGGCTGACTATGGCTACACCTTC.

This chain joins TRBV28 and TRBJ2-2; possibly TRBD1 for D (5 bases). V lost 3 bases, J lost 5 bases, and 13 bases lay in between. Germline values: CDR1 MDHEN, CDR2 SYDVKM. This CDR3 has 15 residues. In DNA, the CDR3 is TGTGCCAGCAGTTTTAGGGGTTTGGGGACCGGGGAGCTGTTTTTT. Protein sequence: CASSFRGLGTGELFF.

V and J are TRBV29-1 and TRBJ2-7; 9 positions match TRBD1. V was clipped by 6 bases and J by 12 bases; unmatched bases: 9. This CDR3 is built from 11 residues. Germline V lookup: CDR1 SQVTM, CDR2 ANQGSEA. The CDR3 DNA follows: TGCAGCGTGTCGACAGGGGGTAGTCCGTACTTC. Translated, it gives CSVSTGGSPYF.